This TCR beta chain was observed in a study of beta chain features in type 1 diabetes. Ten or more counts support this clone. The CDR3 is 16 residues long. The germline V and J ends were trimmed by 8 bases and 1 base, with 18 bases remaining between them. The whole isolated RNA underwent reverse transcription, so sequencing captured expressed TCRB transcripts. Profiled with immunoSEQ multiplex PCR; TCRdb holds only in-frame clones, not every one. The profile covers 400,000 to 500,000 clones, with about 15% appearing a single time and 0.035% to 0.045% taken by the ten largest. The chain combines TRBV23-1 with TRBJ2-4, with D perhaps given as TRBD1 or TRBD2 (7 bases each). TRBV23-1 is known as an ORF, though its function is uncertain. The sequencing sample was made of naive CD4+ T cells from blood. The source is a man aged 25-40 years in good health. CDR3 in amino acids: CASGYRGGEAKNIQYF. For the CDR3, the DNA is TGCGCCAGCGGATACAGGGGAGGGGAGGCCAAAAACATTCAGTACTTC.